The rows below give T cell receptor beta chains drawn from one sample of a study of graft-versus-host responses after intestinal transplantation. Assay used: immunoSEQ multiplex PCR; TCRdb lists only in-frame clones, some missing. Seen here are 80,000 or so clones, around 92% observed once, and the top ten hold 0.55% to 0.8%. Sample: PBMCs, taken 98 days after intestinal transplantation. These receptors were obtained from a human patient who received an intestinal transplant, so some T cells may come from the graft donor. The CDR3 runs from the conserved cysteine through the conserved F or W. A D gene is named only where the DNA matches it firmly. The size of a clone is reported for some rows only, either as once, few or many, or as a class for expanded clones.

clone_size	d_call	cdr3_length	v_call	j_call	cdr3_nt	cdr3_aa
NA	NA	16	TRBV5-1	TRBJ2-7	TGCGCCAGCAGCCCTACGACAGGTCCAAGCTCCTACGAGCAGTACTTC	CASSPTTGPSSYEQYF
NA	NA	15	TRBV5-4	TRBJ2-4	TGTGCCAGCAGCTTGGGGGTCGGAGCCAAAAACATTCAGTACTTC	CASSLGVGAKNIQYF
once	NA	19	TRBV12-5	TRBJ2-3	TGTGCTAGTGGTTTGTACCTCCCGGAAGCGGGACAAATCACAGATACGCAGTATTTT	CASGLYLPEAGQITDTQYF
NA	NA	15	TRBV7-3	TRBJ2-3	TGTGCCAGCAGCCCCGAGGGATGGGACACAGATACGCAGTATTTT	CASSPEGWDTDTQYF
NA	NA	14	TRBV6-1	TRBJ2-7	TGTGCCAGCAGTGAAGGCGGGCACCTATACGAGCAGTACTTC	CASSEGGHLYEQYF
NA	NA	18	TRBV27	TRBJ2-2	TGTGCCAGCAGTTTAATGGGGGTAGGAACCCCGGGCACCGGGGAGCTGTTTTTT	CASSLMGVGTPGTGELFF
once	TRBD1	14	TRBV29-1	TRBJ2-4	TGCAGCGGTGGACAGGGTATCGGCAAAAACATTCAGTACTTC	CSGGQGIGKNIQYF
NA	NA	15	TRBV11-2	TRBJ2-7	TGTGCCAGCAGCCCCTCGGTTGGCGTCCCCGGGGAGCAGTACTTC	CASSPSVGVPGEQYF
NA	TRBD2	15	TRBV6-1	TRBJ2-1	TGTGCCAGCAGCCCCCTAGCGGGGGGCGGCAGTGAGCAGTTCTTC	CASSPLAGGGSEQFF
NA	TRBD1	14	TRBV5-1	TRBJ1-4	TGCGCCAGCGGACTGGGACAGGGAGGTGAAAAACTGTTTTTT	CASGLGQGGEKLFF
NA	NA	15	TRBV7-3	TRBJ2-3	TGTGCCAGCAGCTTAAGTACTCAGAAGACAGATACGCAGTATTTT	CASSLSTQKTDTQYF
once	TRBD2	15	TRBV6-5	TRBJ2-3	TGTGCCAGCAGTTACTCGAAGCGACTAGCGGGGGGGCAGTATTTT	CASSYSKRLAGGQYF
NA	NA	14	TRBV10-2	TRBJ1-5	TGCGCCAGCAGTGCAGACAGCCCCAATCAGCCCCAGCATTTT	CASSADSPNQPQHF
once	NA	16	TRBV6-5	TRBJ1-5	TGTGCCAGCAGTTACTTCCGACAGGCTAGCAATCAGCCCCAGCATTTT	CASSYFRQASNQPQHF
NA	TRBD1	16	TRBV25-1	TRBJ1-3	TGTGCCAGCAGTGAGACAGGGGTGAACTCTGGAAACACCATATATTTT	CASSETGVNSGNTIYF
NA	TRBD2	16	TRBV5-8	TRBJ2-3	TGTGCCAGCAGCTTGAGGGCTAGCGGGAGAACAGATACGCAGTATTTT	CASSLRASGRTDTQYF
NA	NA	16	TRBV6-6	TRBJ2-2	TGTGCCAGCAGTTCCCAGGTGGGGGGGCGGAGCGGGGAGCTGTTTTTT	CASSSQVGGRSGELFF
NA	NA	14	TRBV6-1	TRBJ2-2	TGTGCCAGCAGTGAACTGGGGGCGCACGGGGAGCTGTTTTTT	CASSELGAHGELFF
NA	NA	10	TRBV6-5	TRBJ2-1	TGTGCCAGCAGTAACAATGAGCAGTTCTTC	CASSNNEQFF
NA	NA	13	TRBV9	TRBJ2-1	TGTGCCAGCAGCGTAGCGGTATACAATGAGCAGTTCTTC	CASSVAVYNEQFF
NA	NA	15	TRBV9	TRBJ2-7	TGTGCCAGCAGCGTAGATTCGGGTTTTTCCTACGAGCAGTACTTC	CASSVDSGFSYEQYF
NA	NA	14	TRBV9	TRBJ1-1	TGTGCCAGCAGCGTTGGGGGTTCGGGCACTGAAGCTTTCTTT	CASSVGGSGTEAFF
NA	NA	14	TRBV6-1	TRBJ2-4	TGTGCCGGTACAGAGATCCTAGCCAAAAACATTCAGTACTTC	CAGTEILAKNIQYF
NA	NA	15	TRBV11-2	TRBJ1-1	TGTGCCAGCAGCTTATGGGGGGGAGGGAACACTGAAGCTTTCTTT	CASSLWGGGNTEAFF
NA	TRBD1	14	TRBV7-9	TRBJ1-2	TGTGCCAGCAGCTTCCGGGACAGGAACTATGGCTACACCTTC	CASSFRDRNYGYTF
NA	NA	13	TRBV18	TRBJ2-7	TGTGCCAGCTCGCTACCCAGAGGCTACGAGCAGTACTTC	CASSLPRGYEQYF
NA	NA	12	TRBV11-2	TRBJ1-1	TGTGCCAGCAGCTTAGCGGGGACTGAAGCTTTCTTT	CASSLAGTEAFF
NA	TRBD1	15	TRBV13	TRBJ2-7	TGTGCCAGCAGCCGCCGGACAGGACAGGAATGGGGGCAGTACTTC	CASSRRTGQEWGQYF